The TCR beta chain described here comes from a study of T cell responses to AZD1222 COVID-19 vaccine. Sequencing was performed with immunoSEQ multiplex PCR; in TCRdb, only in-frame clones are kept and a portion is missing. The sample includes about 140,000 clones, around 93% of them seen just once. This TCR was recovered from an adult who received the AZD1222 COVID-19 vaccine. The source was peripheral blood, collected 28 days after the second AZD1222 dose.

The CDR3 bases are TGCGCCAGCAGCCAACATGAGCGGGTCCCTCAGCAGTTCTTC. Translation: CASSQHERVPQQFF. This chain uses TRBV4-1 with TRBJ2-1, with D perhaps matching TRBD2 (6 bases). The germline V and J ends were trimmed by 2 bases and 11 bases, with 16 bases remaining between them. The germline V gene has CDR1 MGHRA and CDR2 YSYEKL. The length of the CDR3 is 14 residues.